This TCR beta chain was profiled in a study of T cells in Graves' hyperthyroidism and ophthalmopathy. Study-wide findings and caveats: Ophthalmopathy, which appeared later, was predicted by the model a median around 6.5 months before onset. Blood also contained most expanded thyroid clonotypes above 0.001.

Germline V lookup: CDR1 SEHNR, CDR2 FQNEAQ (reference sequence). This CDR3 spans 13 amino acids. Between the trimmed V and J ends, which lost 3 bases and 4 bases, there was a span of 9 bases. Patients having uncontrolled infection, another autoimmune disease, pregnancy or lactation were not included. Each diagnosis was grounded in clinical symptoms, serum thyroxine and TRAb, thyroid ultrasound, and orbital computed tomography. TCR beta CDR3 region amplification was performed from RNA transcripts. HTBI primers were the set used in a first-round RT-PCR of the TCR CDR3. TCRdb processed the multiplex PCR reads anew with MiXCR; each CDR3 protein has one entry. The sample includes about 700,000 distinct CDR3 sequences, about 45% of them seen just once. About this clonotype: Its antigen is still unknown.

This chain joins TRBV7-9 and TRBJ1-1; D ambiguous. Sequenced material: peripheral blood or thyroid tissue (not recorded which). The TCR comes from an adult man with Graves' disease, either hyperthyroidism or ophthalmopathy (not recorded which). The DNA for the CDR3 is TGTGCCAGCAGCTTGGTGTTTACCACTGAAGCTTTCTTT. This codes for CASSLVFTTEAFF.